The 26 T cell receptor beta chains listed next were all sequenced from one sample in a study of blood T cell repertoires in COVID-19. The assay was immunoSEQ multiplex PCR, and TCRdb's table has in-frame clones only and misses some. This sample has 200,000 to 250,000 clones, with more than 70% found just once. The sequencing input was peripheral blood. These receptors came from a human donor in a cohort sampled during active COVID-19.

This chain links TRBV6-5 with TRBJ2-7; a weak D match, TRBD2 (5 bases). The CDR3 extends over 14 amino acids. V lost 0 bases to trimming and J lost 3 bases, with 9 bases between them. The germline V gene encodes CDR1 MNHEY and CDR2 SVGAGI. CDR3 residues: CASSYSKRLYEQYF. The DNA of the CDR3 is TGTGCCAGCAGTTACTCGAAGCGGCTCTACGAGCAGTACTTC.

The chain's CDR3 is CATRAEGAETQYF. CDR3 sequence (DNA): TGTGCCACCAGGGCAGAGGGGGCAGAGACCCAGTACTTC. V usage is TRBV24-1 and J usage is TRBJ2-5; TRBD1 aligns across 7 bases. V lost 7 bases to trimming and J lost 4 bases; unmatched junction nucleotides: 5. CDR3 length: 13 amino acids. Germline V gene lookup returns CDR1 KGHDR and CDR2 SFDVKD.

The chain recombines TRBV12-5 with TRBJ1-2; D perhaps matches TRBD1 (6 bases). CDR3 length equals 14 residues. V was clipped by 1 base and J by 4 bases, with 10 bases between them. Germline V gene lookup returns CDR1 LGHNT and CDR2 FRNRAP. Written as DNA, the CDR3 is TGTGCTAGTGGTTTGGAAGGACAGATCTATGGCTACACCTTC. As protein: CASGLEGQIYGYTF.

V and J are TRBV5-1 and TRBJ2-1; TRBD2 matches 13 bases. Germline CDR1 and CDR2: SGHRS and YFSETQ. The CDR3 has 15 residues. J lost 7 bases, V lost 5 bases, and 6 bases had no gene match. CDR3 bases: TGCGCCAGCAGACCTGGACTAGCGGGAGAGAATGAGCAGTTCTTC. It translates to CASRPGLAGENEQFF.

V usage is TRBV7-2 and J usage is TRBJ1-2; unclear D gene. The CDR3 extends over 15 amino acids. The germline CDR1 and CDR2 sequences are SGHTA and FQGNSA. The V end lost 5 bases, the J end lost 2 bases, and 15 bases lay between the germline ends. CDR3: CASSRKSRENYGYTF. CDR3 DNA: TGTGCCAGCAGCCGGAAATCGAGGGAAAACTATGGCTACACCTTC.

The chain has TRBV6-6 and TRBJ1-2; 8 nucleotides line up with TRBD1. From germline, CDR1 is MNHNY and CDR2 SVGAGI (reference sequence). With 7 bases clipped from V and 2 bases from J, the junction kept 6 bases outside the gene matches. The CDR3 extends over 14 amino acids. Here the CDR3 DNA reads TGTGCCAGCATTTCCGGACAGGGAAACTATGGCTACACCTTC. Its translation is CASISGQGNYGYTF.

J is TRBJ1-6 and V is TRBV28, with TRBD1 as a possible D gene (5 bases). CDR1 is MDHEN, CDR2 SYDVKM, per germline. CDR3 length: 16 residues. V lost 7 bases and J lost 7, with 20 bases in between. The CDR3: CASTLNGGPLNSPLHF. The CDR3 DNA follows: TGTGCCAGCACCCTTAACGGGGGACCGCTGAATTCACCCCTCCACTTT.

This clone was seen at least ten times. CDR3 amino acids: CASSRRGSSPLHF. CDR3 sequence (DNA): TGTGCCAGCTCCCGCCGGGGGAGCTCACCCCTCCACTTT. This chain joins TRBV12-3 or TRBV12-4 and TRBJ1-6; possible D gene TRBD1, 5 bases. Trimming left V 8 bases short and J 10 bases short, with 15 bases between. The CDR3 has 13 residues.

The chain combines TRBV7-8 with TRBJ2-2, with 11 bases matching TRBD2. Trimming took 4 bases from V and 4 from J; bases not matched to a gene: 2. Germline-derived CDR1 and CDR2 are SGHVS and FQNEAQ. The CDR3 length is 15 residues. CDR3 sequence (DNA): TGTGCCAGCAGCTCGACTAGCGGGATCACCGGGGAGCTGTTTTTT. Translating gives CASSSTSGITGELFF.

This clone was counted between two and nine times. The rearrangement links TRBV7-9 to TRBJ1-2; no reliable D call. Germline V gives CDR1 SEHNR, CDR2 FQNEAQ (reference sequence). With 5 bases removed from V and 0 bases from J, the gap between germline ends came to 10 bases. The CDR3 contains 14 residues. The CDR3: CASSLIRANYGYTF. Here the CDR3 DNA reads TGTGCCAGCAGCCTTATCCGGGCTAACTATGGCTACACCTTC.

This clone came up once. V and J are TRBV30 and TRBJ1-5; 8 bases align to TRBD1. CDR3 length equals 14 residues. With V trimmed by 1 base and J by 5 bases, 4 bases remained unmatched. The germline V gene has CDR1 GTSNPN and CDR2 SVGIG (reference sequence). Here the CDR3 DNA reads TGTGCCTGGAGTGGGACAGGGCAAGATCAGCCCCAGCATTTT. Protein: CAWSGTGQDQPQHF.

The V gene is TRBV10-3, the J gene TRBJ1-2; 11 nucleotides line up with TRBD1. Germline CDR1 reads ENHRY; CDR2 reads SYGVKD. Unmatched junction bases numbered 8, after V lost 0 bases and J lost 8 bases. The CDR3 runs to 16 residues. The CDR3 bases are TGTGCCATCAGTGAGTCCACAGGACAGGGGGCGTCGGGCTACACCTTC. Protein sequence: CAISESTGQGASGYTF.

V usage is TRBV6-2 or TRBV6-3 and J usage is TRBJ2-2, with no clear D. CDR1 and CDR2 from the germline V gene are MNHEY and SVGEGT. The CDR3 runs 16 residues. V dropped 2 bases and J dropped 0 bases, with 10 bases sitting between them. The CDR3 coding sequence is TGTGCCAGCAGTTACACATGGGCCTCGAACACCGGGGAGCTGTTTTTT. Encoded protein: CASSYTWASNTGELFF.

This CDR3 is CASSFAGAGWDGYTF. In nucleotides, the CDR3 is TGTGCCAGCAGCTTCGCGGGCGCGGGGTGGGATGGCTACACCTTC. The chain is built from TRBV7-2 and TRBJ1-2; D not resolved. With 3 bases removed from V and 6 bases from J, the gap between germline ends came to 17 bases. In germline, CDR1 is SGHTA, CDR2 FQGNSA. The CDR3 is made up of 15 amino acids.

This rearrangement joins TRBV15 to TRBJ2-7; TRBD2 agrees at 8 bases. This CDR3 spans 13 amino acids. After removal of 5 bases from V and 4 bases from J, the junction contained 4 bases not matched to a gene. The germline V gene encodes CDR1 LNHNV and CDR2 YYDKDF (reference sequence). The DNA of the CDR3 is TGTGCCACCAGCCGCGGGGGGCTATACGAGCAGTACTTC. Its translation is CATSRGGLYEQYF. Full variable domain (rest looked up from reference TRBV15 and TRBJ2-7): DAMVIQNPRYQVTQFGKPVTLSCSQTLNHNVMYWYQQKSSQAPKLLFHYYDKDFNNEADTPDNFQSRRPNTSFCFLDIRSPGLGDTAMYLCATSRGGLYEQYFGPGTRLTVT.

The chain recombines TRBV3-1 (or the pseudogene TRBV3-2) with TRBJ2-7, with TRBD1 as a possible D gene (5 bases). The germline CDR1 and CDR2 sequences are LGHDT and YNNKEL (reference sequence). V was clipped by 4 bases and J by 2 bases, with 18 bases between them. There are 16 residues in the CDR3. CDR3 nucleotides: TGTGCCAGCAGCCCCGAAATTCGACAGCGTACCTACGAGCAGTACTTC. This encodes CASSPEIRQRTYEQYF.

This clone occurred many times. The genes are TRBV20-1 and TRBJ1-4; TRBD1 might be the D (6 bases). This CDR3 contains 12 residues. V was cut by 3 bases and J by 6 bases, with 8 bases left in between. The V gene's germline CDR1 is DFQATT and CDR2 SNEGSKA (reference sequence). The CDR3 loop reads CSASGQYEKLFF. CDR3 in DNA: TGCAGTGCTAGTGGACAGTATGAAAAACTGTTTTTT.

The rearrangement uses TRBV6-5 and TRBJ2-5; 10 nucleotides agree with TRBD2. With V trimmed by 6 bases and J by 8 bases, 9 bases remained unmatched. Germline lookup yields CDR1 MNHEY and CDR2 SVGAGI. The CDR3 runs 14 residues. The CDR3 bases are TGTGCCAGCAGCCTGGAGCGGGAGGGCTCTACCCAGTACTTC. Translating gives CASSLEREGSTQYF.

Only one count was recorded for this clone. The chain combines TRBV3-1 (or the pseudogene TRBV3-2) with TRBJ1-1; D is ambiguous. Germline-derived CDR1 and CDR2 are LGHDT and YNNKEL (reference sequence). Trimming removed 2 bases from V and 1 base from J, with 8 bases in between. This CDR3 contains 14 residues. CDR3 sequence (DNA): TGTGCCAGCAGCCAAAACACAGCGAACACTGAAGCTTTCTTT. Encoded protein: CASSQNTANTEAFF.

The V gene is TRBV3-1 (or the pseudogene TRBV3-2), the J gene TRBJ2-1; no clear D gene. The CDR3 has 15 residues. V lost 1 base and J 12 bases, leaving 19 bases between the germline ends. The germline CDR1 and CDR2 sequences are LGHDT and YNNKEL (reference sequence). The chain's CDR3 is CASSQVYETSKGQFF. The CDR3 DNA is TGTGCCAGCAGCCAAGTGTACGAGACTTCAAAAGGGCAGTTCTTC.

J is TRBJ2-7 and V is TRBV7-2, with 7 nucleotides matching TRBD2. The CDR3 length is 15 residues. V lost 5 bases to trimming and J lost 3 bases; unmatched junction nucleotides: 10. Germline V gives CDR1 SGHTA, CDR2 FQGNSA. CDR3 region: CASSPWIAGYYEQYF. As DNA, the CDR3 is TGTGCCAGCAGCCCCTGGATAGCGGGTTACTACGAGCAGTACTTC.

A remark on this clone: At one end the junction does not follow the germline gene, possibly because of a read error. The chain couples TRBV20-1 to TRBJ1-5, with TRBD1 as a possible D gene (6 bases). Germline V gives CDR1 DFQATT, CDR2 SNEGSKA (reference sequence). This CDR3 region has 11 residues. The CDR3 DNA is TGCAGTGCTAGAATTGGACAGCGCCAGCATTTT. Translation: CSARIGQRQHF.

This chain links TRBV5-1 with TRBJ1-6; D might be TRBD1 (5 bases). V was trimmed by 4 bases and J by 0 bases, leaving 14 bases between them. Germline values: CDR1 SGHRS, CDR2 YFSETQ. CDR3 length: 17 amino acids. CDR3 bases: TGCGCCAGCAGCGCAAGTGGGGGGAGCTCCTATAATTCACCCCTCCACTTT. Translation gives CASSASGGSSYNSPLHF. Together with reference TRBV5-1 and TRBJ1-6, the CDR3 gives the full variable domain: KAGVTQTPRYLIKTRGQQVTLSCSPISGHRSVSWYQQTPGQGLQFLFEYFSETQRNKGNFPGRFSGRQFSNSRSEMNVSTLELGDSALYLCASSASGGSSYNSPLHFGNGTRLTVT.

The V gene is TRBV24-1, the J gene TRBJ1-2, with TRBD1 matching over 10 bases. CDR1 is KGHDR, CDR2 SFDVKD, per germline. The V gene end was trimmed by 5 bases and the J gene end by 6 bases; junction bases not matched to a gene: 2. This CDR3 spans 13 amino acids. CDR3 nucleotide sequence: TGTGCCACCAGTGTTGGGACAGGGGATGGCTACACCTTC. Amino acid sequence: CATSVGTGDGYTF.

This clone has more than one count but fewer than ten. The rearrangement links TRBV5-3 to TRBJ2-7; perhaps TRBD1 as D (7 bases). TRBV5-3 is assigned to the ORF class and has an uncertain function. The CDR3 runs to 15 residues. V lost 5 bases to trimming and J lost 1 base, with 16 bases between them. The CDR3 sequence is CARRMEGTASYEQYF. The CDR3 coding sequence is TGTGCCAGAAGGATGGAGGGGACAGCTTCCTACGAGCAGTACTTC.

This clone was seen at least ten times. The rearrangement uses TRBV3-1 (or the pseudogene TRBV3-2) and TRBJ2-7; D perhaps matches TRBD2 (5 bases). This CDR3 region has 15 residues. CDR1 is LGHDT, CDR2 YNNKEL, per germline (reference sequence). Trimming shortened V by 5 bases and J by 2 bases, and 16 bases separated the two germline ends. The CDR3 spells CASSDRKTGAYEQYF. The CDR3 DNA sequence: TGTGCCAGCAGCGACCGAAAAACCGGGGCCTACGAGCAGTACTTC.